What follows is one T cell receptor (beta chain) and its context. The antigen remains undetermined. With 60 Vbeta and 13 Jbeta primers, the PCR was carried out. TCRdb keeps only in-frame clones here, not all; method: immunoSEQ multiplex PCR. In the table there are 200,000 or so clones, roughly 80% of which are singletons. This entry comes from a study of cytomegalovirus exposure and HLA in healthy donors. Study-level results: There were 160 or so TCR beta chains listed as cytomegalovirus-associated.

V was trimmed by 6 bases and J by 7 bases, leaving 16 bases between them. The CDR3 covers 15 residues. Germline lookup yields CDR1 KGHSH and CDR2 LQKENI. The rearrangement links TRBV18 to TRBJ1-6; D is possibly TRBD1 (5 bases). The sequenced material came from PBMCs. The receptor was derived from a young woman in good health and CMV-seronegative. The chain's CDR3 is CASSLRQILNSPLHF. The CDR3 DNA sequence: TGTGCCAGCTCGCTGAGACAGATCCTGAATTCACCCCTCCACTTT.